Following are 30 T cell receptor beta chains from one sample sequenced in a study of blood T cell repertoires in COVID-19. TCRdb keeps only in-frame clones here, not all; method: immunoSEQ multiplex PCR. The sample yields roughly 700,000 clones, over 80% seen once. Source material: peripheral blood. The receptors were gathered from a woman aged 18-29 years with acute or convalescent COVID-19.

The V gene is TRBV2, the J gene TRBJ1-2, with a possible D match to TRBD1 (5 bases). The germline V gene encodes CDR1 SNHLY and CDR2 FYNNEI. V was shortened by 7 bases and J by 4 bases, with 13 bases between the two germline ends. This CDR3 region has 13 residues. The CDR3 coding sequence is TGTGCCAGCACGGGGGAGCTCGGCTATGGCTACACCTTC. Residues: CASTGELGYGYTF.

This clone was detected a few times. The J gene is TRBJ1-2, the V gene TRBV9; TRBD1 matches 7 bases. Trimming at V came to 4 bases and at J to 0 bases, leaving 15 bases not matched to a gene. Germline CDR1 SGDLS, CDR2 YYNGEE. The CDR3 is 18 amino acids. CDR3 nucleotides: TGTGCCAGCAGCCTAAACCGGGACAGCAAATTTACTAACTATGGCTACACCTTC. This codes for CASSLNRDSKFTNYGYTF.

This chain connects TRBV25-1 to TRBJ1-1; the match to TRBD1 covers 7 bases. Losses at the gene ends were 4 bases for V and 11 bases for J; bases not matched to a gene: 13. CDR1 and CDR2 from the germline V gene are MGHDK and SYGVNS. The CDR3 spans 14 residues. CDR3 residues: CASSALDRGLLAFF. CDR3 nucleotides: TGTGCCAGCAGTGCTTTAGATAGGGGGCTTTTGGCTTTCTTT.

Concerning this clone: An end of the junction differs from the germline gene, which may be a read error. The chain uses TRBV4-1 and TRBJ2-3; D possibly corresponds to TRBD2 (7 bases). From germline, CDR1 is MGHRA and CDR2 YSYEKL. The CDR3 sequence is 13 residues long. CDR3 protein: CASSQDFGGGPHF. Written as DNA, the CDR3 is TGCGCCAGCAGCCAAGATTTTGGGGGGGGGCCACATTTT.

In its sample, this clone was seen once. CDR3 sequence: CASSKELGKYEQYF. DNA for the CDR3: TGTGCCAGCAGCAAAGAGCTCGGGAAGTACGAGCAGTACTTC. The chain employs TRBV21-1 and TRBJ2-7; the table assigns TRBD2, which was not confirmed against the DNA. TRBV21-1 is assigned pseudogene status. CDR3 size: 14 residues.

The V gene is TRBV12-3 or TRBV12-4, the J gene TRBJ2-7; D gene uncertain. The V gene lost 7 bases and the J gene lost 2 bases, with 6 bases spanning the gap. The CDR3 sequence is 11 residues long. The CDR3: CASMAAYEQYF. The DNA of the CDR3 is TGTGCCAGCATGGCAGCCTACGAGCAGTACTTC.

This chain uses TRBV5-1 with TRBJ2-1, with D maybe TRBD1 (5 bases). CDR3 size: 12 residues. V lost 7 bases and J 4 bases, leaving 9 bases between the germline ends. The germline gives CDR1 SGHRS, CDR2 YFSETQ. This chain's CDR3 is CASQGIYNEQFF. CDR3 DNA: TGCGCCAGCCAGGGTATATACAATGAGCAGTTCTTC. The complete variable domain, with remaining parts taken from reference TRBV5-1 and TRBJ2-1, reads KAGVTQTPRYLIKTRGQQVTLSCSPISGHRSVSWYQQTPGQGLQFLFEYFSETQRNKGNFPGRFSGRQFSNSRSEMNVSTLELGDSALYLCASQGIYNEQFFGPGTRLTVL.

V gene TRBV4-2 combines with J gene TRBJ2-2; D is ambiguous. The CDR3 consists of 15 residues. Germline assignment: CDR1 LGHNA and CDR2 YNFKEQ. Trimming took off 0 bases at V and 6 bases at J, with 11 bases between the two ends. Here the CDR3 DNA reads TGTGCCAGCAGCCAAGATCTTGTGAGTGCCGGGGAGCTGTTTTTT. It codes for CASSQDLVSAGELFF.

The chain recombines TRBV12-3 or TRBV12-4 with TRBJ1-4; possibly TRBD1 for D (5 bases). Trimming pared 4 bases from V and 8 bases from J, leaving 11 bases between. The CDR3 contains 13 residues. The chain's CDR3 is CASSSRQPEKLFF. The CDR3 DNA reads as TGTGCCAGCAGTTCCAGACAGCCCGAAAAACTGTTTTTT.

The rearrangement links TRBV18 to TRBJ1-2; D ambiguous. The CDR3 sequence is 14 residues long. Deletions cut 3 bases from V and 8 bases from J, with 16 bases between. Germline CDR1 is KGHSH and CDR2 is LQKENI. CDR3 coding DNA: TGTGCCAGCTCACCGTTGGCATCCCGCGGAGGCTACACCTTC. As protein: CASSPLASRGGYTF.

V gene TRBV7-6 combines with J gene TRBJ1-2, with D maybe TRBD1 (6 bases). V dropped 4 bases and J dropped 2 bases, with 8 bases sitting between them. The length of the CDR3 is 13 residues. Germline V gene sequence: CDR1 SGHVS, CDR2 FNYEAQ. CDR3 loop: CASSYQGNYGYTF. CDR3 in DNA: TGTGCCAGCAGCTATCAGGGGAACTATGGCTACACCTTC.

The chain uses TRBV5-1 and TRBJ2-7; tentatively, D is TRBD2 (5 bases). The CDR3 is 13 residues long. The germline gives CDR1 SGHRS, CDR2 YFSETQ. The V end was cut by 7 bases, the J end by 6 bases, with 17 bases between. CDR3 in amino acids: CASSRAPEGEQYF. Written as DNA, the CDR3 is TGCGCCAGCTCGCGGGCTCCAGAGGGCGAGCAGTACTTC.

V gene TRBV28 combines with J gene TRBJ2-7, with D possibly TRBD1 on 5 matching bases. The germline gives CDR1 MDHEN, CDR2 SYDVKM. The CDR3 has 13 residues. Trimming removed 7 bases from V and 3 bases from J, with 13 bases in between. CDR3 protein: CASTMVGDYEQYF. The CDR3 coding sequence is TGTGCCAGCACTATGGTAGGGGACTACGAGCAGTACTTC.

This chain uses TRBV12-3 or TRBV12-4 with TRBJ2-2; D gene ambiguous. The CDR3 is 12 residues long. Trimming shortened V by 1 base and J by 10 bases, and 7 bases separated the two germline ends. DNA for the CDR3: TGTGCCAGCAGTTTAGGCCAGTTGGAGCTGTTTTTT. Encoded protein: CASSLGQLELFF.

The V gene is TRBV7-6, the J gene TRBJ2-2; weak D call: TRBD2 (6 bases). CDR1 SGHVS and CDR2 FNYEAQ come from the germline V gene. Trimming pared 3 bases from V and 1 base from J, leaving 18 bases between. The CDR3 runs 18 residues. The CDR3 bases are TGTGCCAGCAGCTTTAGGTGGCGGGACGCTCTGAACACCGGGGAGCTGTTTTTT. It is translated as CASSFRWRDALNTGELFF. Together with reference TRBV7-6 and TRBJ2-2, the CDR3 gives the full variable domain: GAGVSQSPRYKVTKRGQDVALRCDPISGHVSLYWYRQALGQGPEFLTYFNYEAQQDKSGLPNDRFSAERPEGSISTLTIQRTEQRDSAMYRCASSFRWRDALNTGELFFGEGSRLTVL.

The chain employs TRBV4-1 and TRBJ2-2; 7 bases map to TRBD2. The J segment lost 5 bases and the V segment lost 3 bases, leaving 12 bases of the junction unmatched. The CDR3 has 17 residues. The germline CDR1 and CDR2 sequences are MGHRA and YSYEKL. CDR3 residues: CASSQTAGGGLTGELFF. CDR3 coding DNA: TGCGCCAGCAGCCAGACCGCCGGCGGGGGATTAACCGGGGAGCTGTTTTTT.

Turning to this clone: At one end the junction does not follow the germline gene, possibly because of a read error. The rearrangement joins TRBV13 to TRBJ1-2, with 11 bases fitting TRBD1. The CDR3 loop spans 17 amino acids. Germline loops: CDR1 PRHDT, CDR2 FYEKMQ (reference sequence). The CDR3 here is CASSVGTGGLGFYGYTF. CDR3 in DNA: TGTGCCAGCAGCGTAGGGACAGGGGGTCTGGGGTTCTATGGCTACACCTTC.

V usage is TRBV12-5 and J usage is TRBJ1-2; D gene uncertain. Germline CDR1 reads LGHNT; CDR2 reads FRNRAP. Trimming shortened V by 2 bases and J by 8 bases, and 24 bases separated the two germline ends. CDR3 length: 17 amino acids. The CDR3 bases are TGTGCTAGTGGTTTGAAGTATGCGCTAGTGACGGCGGGAGGCTACACCTTC. Translated, it gives CASGLKYALVTAGGYTF. The full variable domain, completed using reference TRBV12-5 and TRBJ1-2, is DARVTQTPRHKVTEMGQEVTMRCQPILGHNTVFWYRQTMMQGLELLAYFRNRAPLDDSGMPKDRFSAEMPDATLATLKIQPSEPRDSAVYFCASGLKYALVTAGGYTFGSGTRLTVV.

The rearrangement links TRBV11-2 to TRBJ1-2; 7 bases align to TRBD1. There are 14 residues in the CDR3. CDR1 is SGHAT and CDR2 is FQNNGV in the germline V gene. V lost 5 bases and J lost 8; bases outside the gene matches: 11. In DNA, the CDR3 is TGTGCCAGCAGCGCAGGGACAGCACCTATCGGCTACACCTTC. Residues: CASSAGTAPIGYTF.

This sequence joins TRBV7-3 and TRBJ2-7; 7 bases line up with TRBD1. The CDR3 loop spans 14 amino acids. Per the germline V gene, CDR1 is SGHTA and CDR2 is FQGTGA. V shed 5 bases, J shed 1 base, and the junction held 5 bases outside the gene matches. The CDR3 coding sequence is TGTGCCAGCAGCCGGGACAGCAGATCCTACGAGCAGTACTTC. It yields the protein CASSRDSRSYEQYF.

The J gene is TRBJ1-6, the V gene TRBV23-1; no clear D. TRBV23-1 is assigned to the ORF class and has an uncertain function. The V and J ends lost 2 bases and 7 bases respectively, with 12 bases between them. This CDR3 is built from 15 residues. The DNA for the CDR3 is TGCGCCAGCAGTCAAGATAGGCTGAGGAATTCACCCCTCCACTTT. This gives the protein CASSQDRLRNSPLHF.

This chain links TRBV5-1 with TRBJ1-1; 8 nucleotides line up with TRBD1. The germline V gene encodes CDR1 SGHRS and CDR2 YFSETQ. V dropped 4 bases and J dropped 4; count of bases not matched to a gene: 3. The CDR3 runs 13 residues. The chain's CDR3 is CASSNTGGTEAFF. Here the CDR3 DNA reads TGCGCCAGCAGCAATACAGGGGGCACTGAAGCTTTCTTT. The whole variable domain, filled in from reference TRBV5-1 and TRBJ1-1, reads KAGVTQTPRYLIKTRGQQVTLSCSPISGHRSVSWYQQTPGQGLQFLFEYFSETQRNKGNFPGRFSGRQFSNSRSEMNVSTLELGDSALYLCASSNTGGTEAFFGQGTRLTVV.

This clone was recorded once. The gene calls are TRBV6-1 and TRBJ2-5; 8 bases line up with TRBD1. The J segment lost 4 bases and the V segment lost 2 bases, leaving 3 bases of the junction unmatched. The germline gives CDR1 MNHNS, CDR2 SASEGT. The CDR3 is 14 amino acids. CDR3 residues: CASSEQGAGETQYF. The CDR3 region has the DNA TGTGCCAGCAGTGAACAGGGGGCCGGAGAGACCCAGTACTTC.

This chain links TRBV10-3 with TRBJ1-1; D not resolved. Germline V lookup: CDR1 ENHRY, CDR2 SYGVKD. This CDR3 has 14 residues. V gave up 2 bases and J gave up 0 bases, with 7 bases separating them. The CDR3 DNA follows: TGTGCCATCAGTGAGGGAGCGATGAACACTGAAGCTTTCTTT. This gives the protein CAISEGAMNTEAFF.

The V and J genes are TRBV4-2 and TRBJ1-1; TRBD1 aligns across 7 bases. The length of the CDR3 is 15 residues. The J segment lost 2 bases and the V segment lost 4 bases, leaving 7 bases of the junction unmatched. Germline CDR1 LGHNA, CDR2 YNFKEQ. CDR3 in DNA: TGTGCCAGCAGCCCCCGGACAGGTCTAAACACTGAAGCTTTCTTT. The encoded protein is CASSPRTGLNTEAFF.

The V gene is TRBV9, the J gene TRBJ1-1, with D hard to call. The germline gives CDR1 SGDLS, CDR2 YYNGEE. This CDR3 comprises 14 residues. Between the trimmed V and J ends, which lost 6 bases and 3 bases, there was a span of 15 bases. Here the CDR3 reads CASTLNPVDTEAFF. The CDR3, as DNA: TGTGCCAGCACCCTAAACCCTGTGGACACTGAAGCTTTCTTT.

The chain has TRBV10-3 and TRBJ2-1; 12 bases fit TRBD1. The germline gives CDR1 ENHRY, CDR2 SYGVKD. After removal of 2 bases from V and 8 bases from J, the junction contained 7 bases not matched to a gene. This CDR3 contains 16 residues. This CDR3 is CAISEPRDRGHYEQFF. The DNA for the CDR3 is TGTGCCATCAGTGAGCCCCGGGACAGGGGGCACTATGAGCAGTTCTTC.

CDR3 in amino acids: CASSSVGAGYTF. CDR3 coding DNA: TGTGCCAGCAGTTCGGTGGGGGCTGGCTACACCTTC. The rearrangement links TRBV27 to TRBJ1-2; D possibly corresponds to TRBD1 (6 bases). The CDR3 has 12 residues. In germline, CDR1 is MNHEY, CDR2 SMNVEV (reference sequence). Trimming shortened V by 4 bases and J by 7 bases, and 10 bases separated the two germline ends.

The chain has TRBV12-5 and TRBJ1-1; D possibly corresponds to TRBD1 (5 bases). The V gene's germline CDR1 is LGHNT and CDR2 FRNRAP. Between the trimmed V and J ends, which lost 0 bases and 1 base, there was a span of 9 bases. CDR3 length equals 15 residues. The CDR3 here is CASGLVQAGNTEAFF. CDR3 bases: TGTGCTAGTGGTTTGGTACAGGCAGGGAACACTGAAGCTTTCTTT.

The chain joins TRBV27 to TRBJ1-6; tentatively, D is TRBD1 (6 bases). This CDR3 has 14 amino acids. V was pared by 6 bases and J by 4 bases, with 10 bases between. Germline V gene sequence: CDR1 MNHEY, CDR2 SMNVEV (reference sequence). This CDR3 reads CASRWDTYNSPLHF. Written as DNA, the CDR3 is TGTGCCAGCAGGTGGGACACTTATAATTCACCCCTCCACTTT.